What follows are 31 T cell receptor beta chains derived from one specimen sequenced in a study of cytomegalovirus exposure and HLA in healthy donors. PCR amplification relied on 60 Vbeta primers (plus 13 Jbeta primers). Profiled with immunoSEQ multiplex PCR; TCRdb holds only in-frame clones, not every one. The sample lists 150,000 or so clones; nearly 70% were seen once. Sequenced: PBMCs. All receptors derive from a man between 25 and 39 years old in good health and CMV-seropositive.

The chain has TRBV7-8 and TRBJ2-2; 8 bases agree with TRBD1. Germline CDR1 reads SGHVS; CDR2 reads FQNEAQ. The trim removed 2 bases at V and 3 bases at J, leaving 2 bases unmatched. This CDR3 is 15 amino acids long. In DNA, the CDR3 is TGTGCCAGCAGCTTAAGGACAGGGCACACCGGGGAGCTGTTTTTT. Its translation is CASSLRTGHTGELFF.

In this sample, this clone turned up once. The gene calls are TRBV27 and TRBJ2-4; 8 bases line up with TRBD2. Germline assignment: CDR1 MNHEY and CDR2 SMNVEV (reference sequence). The CDR3 is 15 amino acids. The ends lost 6 bases at V and 5 bases at J; junction bases unmatched: 9. The CDR3 loop is CASSPGGDIENIQYF. Here the CDR3 DNA reads TGTGCCAGCAGCCCGGGGGGGGACATTGAAAACATTCAGTACTTC.

This clone was seen only once. The chain joins TRBV28 to TRBJ2-7, with D tentatively TRBD2 (6 bases). Germline CDR1 MDHEN, CDR2 SYDVKM. Trimming removed 5 bases at V and 6 bases at J, with 20 bases between. CDR3 length: 15 amino acids. The CDR3, as DNA: TGTGCCAGCAGTGCGAGACCGATGCTAGCGCGCGAGCAGTACTTC. Residues: CASSARPMLAREQYF.

This sequence joins TRBV5-1 and TRBJ1-2; D might be TRBD1 (5 bases). Germline values: CDR1 SGHRS, CDR2 YFSETQ. Trimming took off 5 bases at V and 8 bases at J, with 16 bases between the two ends. This CDR3 has 13 amino acids. The CDR3 nucleotides read TGCGCCAGCAGACCGCTGACGGGGGAAGGCTACACCTTC. Its protein product is CASRPLTGEGYTF.

The chain uses TRBV5-4 and TRBJ2-7; TRBD2 might be the D (5 bases). The ends were cut back, 0 bases at V and 7 bases at J, with 11 bases in the middle. CDR1 and CDR2 from the germline V gene are SGHNT and YYREEE (reference sequence). The CDR3 is made up of 13 amino acids. The CDR3 DNA follows: TGTGCCAGCAGCTTGGTAGACTACGGAGAGCAGTACTTC. Amino acids: CASSLVDYGEQYF.

This clone was picked up a small number of times. V gene TRBV27 combines with J gene TRBJ2-1; perhaps TRBD1 as D (7 bases). V lost 3 bases and J lost 7, with 16 bases in between. From germline, CDR1 is MNHEY and CDR2 SMNVEV (reference sequence). This CDR3 comprises 15 residues. This CDR3 is CASSFQGGFGNEQFF. The CDR3 DNA follows: TGTGCCAGCAGTTTTCAGGGGGGTTTCGGAAATGAGCAGTTCTTC.

A few counts support this clone. The chain has TRBV6-1 and TRBJ2-1; 9 positions match TRBD1. Germline values: CDR1 MNHNS, CDR2 SASEGT. V was clipped by 5 bases and J by 12 bases; unmatched bases: 14. CDR3 length equals 15 residues. CDR3 region: CASSPPGTGSLLQFF. As DNA, the CDR3 is TGTGCCAGCAGTCCCCCCGGGACAGGGAGTCTATTGCAGTTCTTC.

The V gene is TRBV2, the J gene TRBJ2-3, with TRBD2 matching 8 bases. V shed 7 bases and J 6 bases; nucleotides not matched to a gene: 12. The CDR3 is 15 amino acids. CDR1 is SNHLY, CDR2 FYNNEI, per germline. This CDR3 is CASKGGSGRGDTQYF. CDR3 nucleotides: TGTGCCAGCAAGGGGGGTTCCGGGAGGGGTGATACGCAGTATTTT. The variable domain in full, with the rest retrieved from reference TRBV2 and TRBJ2-3, is EPEVTQTPSHQVTQMGQEVILRCVPISNHLYFYWYRQILGQKVEFLVSFYNNEISEKSEIFDDQFSVERPDGSNFTLKIRSTKLEDSAMYFCASKGGSGRGDTQYFGPGTRLTVL.

The genes are TRBV7-3 and TRBJ1-6; D might be TRBD1 (6 bases). The V gene's germline CDR1 is SGHTA and CDR2 FQGTGA. This CDR3 region has 14 residues. The germline V and J ends were trimmed by 5 bases and 7 bases, with 12 bases remaining between them. This chain's CDR3 is CASSPGQTNSPLHF. The CDR3 DNA sequence: TGTGCCAGCAGCCCCGGACAGACAAATTCACCCCTCCACTTT.

This clone has only a few counts. The V gene is TRBV7-9, the J gene TRBJ2-5; 10 nucleotides agree with TRBD1. Germline CDR1 is SEHNR and CDR2 is FQNEAQ (reference sequence). The CDR3 has 17 residues. V gave up 5 bases and J gave up 6 bases; unmatched junction bases: 15. The CDR3 DNA is TGTGCCAGCAGCCAGACACGAACGGGACAGGGGAGACAGACCCAGTACTTC. Translated: CASSQTRTGQGRQTQYF.

The gene calls are TRBV25-1 and TRBJ2-1; weak D call: TRBD2 (6 bases). Germline lookup yields CDR1 MGHDK and CDR2 SYGVNS. CDR3 length: 14 residues. Trimming cost V 6 bases and J 7 bases, with 16 bases left between them. For the CDR3, the DNA is TGTGCCAGCAGAAGGGGACTGTTGGGAAATGAGCAGTTCTTC. It translates to CASRRGLLGNEQFF.

The chain employs TRBV5-3 and TRBJ2-3; TRBD2 aligns across 8 bases. TRBV5-3 is classed as an ORF, of uncertain function. The CDR3 has 15 residues. With 4 bases clipped from V and 0 bases from J, the junction kept 4 bases outside the gene matches. This CDR3 is CARSLRTSSTDTQYF. CDR3 bases: TGTGCCAGAAGCCTCCGGACTAGCAGCACAGATACGCAGTATTTT.

A few counts support this clone. The V call is TRBV7-3, the J call TRBJ2-7; 11 positions match TRBD1. J was trimmed by 4 bases and V by 5 bases; bases with no gene match: 4. The germline CDR1 and CDR2 sequences are SGHTA and FQGTGA. The CDR3 is 14 amino acids. The CDR3 protein is CASSIGQGAYEQYF. CDR3 nucleotide sequence: TGTGCCAGCAGCATCGGACAGGGGGCTTACGAGCAGTACTTC.

The rearrangement uses TRBV28 and TRBJ2-5; 7 bases line up with TRBD1. The CDR3 is made up of 18 amino acids. Germline V CDR1 and CDR2: MDHEN, SYDVKM. V lost 3 bases to trimming and J lost 2 bases; unmatched junction nucleotides: 15. The CDR3 spells CASSFSLIGAGGQETQYF. CDR3 nucleotide sequence: TGTGCCAGCAGTTTTAGCCTCATCGGGGCAGGGGGACAAGAGACCCAGTACTTC.

This clone appeared a few times. The CDR3 reads CASTITGEGDTQYF. CDR3 DNA sequence: TGTGCCAGCACTATTACGGGAGAAGGGGATACGCAGTATTTT. V is TRBV6-1 and J is TRBJ2-3; D perhaps matches TRBD2 (6 bases). Trimming shortened V by 7 bases and J by 6 bases, and 17 bases separated the two germline ends. Germline loops: CDR1 MNHNS, CDR2 SASEGT. There are 14 residues in the CDR3.

The genes are TRBV6-5 and TRBJ1-6; D unclear. This CDR3 has 16 amino acids. V was trimmed by 0 bases and J by 3 bases, leaving 9 bases between them. Per the germline V gene, CDR1 is MNHEY and CDR2 is SVGAGI. The DNA of the CDR3 is TGTGCCAGCAGTTACTCCTCCGGGTACTATAATTCACCCCTCCACTTT. Translated: CASSYSSGYYNSPLHF.

The chain employs TRBV29-1 and TRBJ1-1, with 8 bases matching TRBD1. The germline CDR1 and CDR2 sequences are SQVTM and ANQGSEA. The CDR3 has 14 residues. Trimming took 6 bases from V and 4 from J; bases not matched to a gene: 10. CDR3 region: CSVMTGASGTEAFF. CDR3 nucleotide sequence: TGCAGCGTCATGACAGGGGCTTCGGGCACTGAAGCTTTCTTT.

This clone was seen more than once but under ten times. The chain joins TRBV28 to TRBJ2-7; 10 bases line up with TRBD1. V lost 7 bases to trimming and J lost 2 bases; unmatched junction nucleotides: 5. The CDR3 is 14 amino acids. Germline loops: CDR1 MDHEN, CDR2 SYDVKM. The CDR3 spells CASTPGQGTYEQYF. CDR3 sequence (DNA): TGTGCCAGCACTCCGGGACAGGGGACCTACGAGCAGTACTTC. Looking up the rest from reference TRBV28 and TRBJ2-7 gives the full variable domain: DVKVTQSSRYLVKRTGEKVFLECVQDMDHENMFWYRQDPGLGLRLIYFSYDVKMKEKGDIPEGYSVSREKKERFSLILESASTNQTSMYLCASTPGQGTYEQYFGPGTRLTVT.

This clone was observed a handful of times. CDR3 nucleotide sequence: TGTGCCAGCAGCCCCCAGGGGGGAAGCAGGGCCGGGGAGCTGTTTTTT. Translation: CASSPQGGSRAGELFF. The V gene is TRBV7-3, the J gene TRBJ2-2, with D perhaps TRBD1 (7 bases). Germline CDR1 reads SGHTA; CDR2 reads FQGTGA. The CDR3 extends over 16 amino acids. V lost 5 bases to trimming and J lost 6 bases, with 19 bases between them. The variable domain in full, with the rest retrieved from reference TRBV7-3 and TRBJ2-2, is GAGVSQTPSNKVTEKGKYVELRCDPISGHTALYWYRQSLGQGPEFLIYFQGTGAADDSGLPNDRFFAVRPEGSVSTLKIQRTERGDSAVYLCASSPQGGSRAGELFFGEGSRLTVL.

The chain uses TRBV5-4 and TRBJ2-5; D is ambiguous. Germline V lookup: CDR1 SGHNT, CDR2 YYREEE (reference sequence). V lost 0 bases, J lost 1 base, and 10 bases lay in between. The CDR3 sequence is 15 residues long. The CDR3 region is CASSLGSSLQETQYF. The CDR3 DNA reads TGTGCCAGCAGCTTGGGAAGCTCCCTCCAAGAGACCCAGTACTTC.

The chain couples TRBV2 to TRBJ2-7; 9 bases align to TRBD1. The CDR3 spans 14 residues. Per the germline V gene, CDR1 is SNHLY and CDR2 is FYNNEI. V gave up 5 bases and J gave up 3 bases; unmatched junction bases: 5. The CDR3 is CASSKDRGGYEQYF. In DNA, the CDR3 is TGTGCCAGCAGTAAAGACAGGGGGGGCTACGAGCAGTACTTC.

The V gene is TRBV5-1, the J gene TRBJ1-1, with TRBD1 matching over 7 bases. V lost 0 bases, J lost 5 bases, and 7 bases stayed unmatched. This CDR3 contains 15 residues. The germline V gene has CDR1 SGHRS and CDR2 YFSETQ. CDR3: CASSLEGALGTEAFF. CDR3 sequence (DNA): TGCGCCAGCAGCTTGGAGGGGGCTTTGGGTACTGAAGCTTTCTTT.

V gene TRBV28 combines with J gene TRBJ1-2; no clear D. The germline V gene has CDR1 MDHEN and CDR2 SYDVKM. The CDR3 totals 15 residues. The V gene lost 2 bases and the J gene lost 7 bases, with 17 bases spanning the gap. CDR3 nucleotide sequence: TGTGCCAGCAGTTTACCCGGGAACCAGCGGGGTGGCTACACCTTC. Its protein product is CASSLPGNQRGGYTF.

The rearrangement uses TRBV28 and TRBJ2-7; tentatively, D is TRBD2 (6 bases). Germline CDR1 is MDHEN and CDR2 is SYDVKM. The CDR3 totals 14 residues. The V end lost 6 bases, the J end lost 2 bases, and 14 bases lay between the germline ends. For the CDR3, the DNA is TGTGCCAGCAGATCGGGGACTGCCACCTACGAGCAGTACTTC. Residues: CASRSGTATYEQYF.

The chain uses TRBV19 and TRBJ1-5; D is uncertain. CDR1 is LNHDA and CDR2 is SQIVND in the germline V gene (reference sequence). The CDR3 runs to 12 residues. V was clipped by 8 bases and J by 7 bases, with 12 bases between them. The CDR3 nucleotides read TGTGCCAGTTCTTACTTGGGCCAGCCCCAGCATTTT. Amino acids: CASSYLGQPQHF.

The rearrangement joins TRBV7-2 to TRBJ1-1; unclear D gene. CDR1 and CDR2 (germline): SGHTA, FQGNSA. The CDR3 is 14 residues long. Trimming took 7 bases from V and 4 from J, leaving 16 bases between them. CDR3 bases: TGTGCCAGCACCCGAGGGCAGAGAACCACTGAAGCTTTCTTT. The encoded protein is CASTRGQRTTEAFF.

The chain links TRBV7-9 to TRBJ2-3; 8 nucleotides line up with TRBD2. CDR1 is SEHNR and CDR2 is FQNEAQ in the germline V gene (reference sequence). The CDR3 is 17 residues long. Trimming cost V 5 bases and J 4 bases; bases outside gene matches: 14. The CDR3 loop reads CASSPSSGSVLPDTQYF. CDR3 sequence (DNA): TGTGCCAGCAGCCCGAGCAGCGGGAGCGTACTCCCAGATACGCAGTATTTT.

The chain links TRBV6-5 to TRBJ1-2; 7 bases agree with TRBD1. Trimming took 6 bases from V and 7 from J; bases not matched to a gene: 8. Germline loops: CDR1 MNHEY, CDR2 SVGAGI. The CDR3 contains 13 residues. The CDR3 DNA follows: TGTGCCAGCAGCCCCGACAGGGTCGGTGGCTACACCTTC. This translates into CASSPDRVGGYTF.

CDR3 nucleotides: TGTGCCAGCAGTTACTTCGGGGGACCCGACACCGGGGAGCTGTTTTTT. It translates to CASSYFGGPDTGELFF. The genes are TRBV6-5 and TRBJ2-2; D perhaps matches TRBD2 (6 bases). Between the trimmed V and J ends, which lost 1 base and 3 bases, there was a span of 12 bases. The CDR3 loop spans 16 amino acids. The germline gives CDR1 MNHEY, CDR2 SVGAGI.

This chain connects TRBV19 to TRBJ2-3, with D possibly matching TRBD2 (6 bases). Trimming removed 7 bases at V and 4 bases at J, with 18 bases between. The CDR3 covers 15 residues. Germline CDR1 LNHDA, CDR2 SQIVND (reference sequence). CDR3 region: CASKDSGPGADTQYF. CDR3 coding DNA: TGTGCCAGTAAGGATAGCGGCCCCGGGGCAGATACGCAGTATTTT.

CDR3 in amino acids: CSAASNEQFF. DNA of the CDR3: TGCAGTGCCGCTAGCAATGAGCAGTTCTTC. The chain combines TRBV20-1 with TRBJ2-1; D remains unclear. The CDR3 has 10 amino acids. V was pared by 6 bases and J by 6 bases, with 6 bases between. CDR1 and CDR2 from the germline V gene are DFQATT and SNEGSKA (reference sequence).